Shown below are 19 T cell receptor beta chains from a single sample sequenced in a study of chemoradiotherapy in HPV16-positive cancers. Produced via immunoSEQ multiplex PCR; TCRdb's table is partial and in-frame only. The sample lists fewer than 4,000 clones; roughly 71% were seen once. Sampling was carried out from a patient who underwent chemoradiotherapy. The source of these receptors is a human donor with HPV-associated anogenital cancer.

The chain links TRBV15 to TRBJ2-5, with D perhaps matching TRBD1 or TRBD2 (5 bases each). V lost 4 bases and J 5 bases, leaving 14 bases between the germline ends. This CDR3 contains 14 residues. Germline CDR1 is LNHNV and CDR2 is YYDKDF (reference sequence). The CDR3: CATSTRGGMETQYF. CDR3 DNA: TGTGCCACCAGCACGAGGGGTGGAATGGAGACCCAGTACTTC. The full variable domain, in which reference TRBV15 and TRBJ2-5 provide the parts outside the CDR3, is DAMVIQNPRYQVTQFGKPVTLSCSQTLNHNVMYWYQQKSSQAPKLLFHYYDKDFNNEADTPDNFQSRRPNTSFCFLDIRSPGLGDTAMYLCATSTRGGMETQYFGPGTRLLVL.

On this clone: The junction shows a germline mismatch at one end, possibly a read error. The V gene is TRBV7-9, the J gene TRBJ2-1; maybe TRBD2 (7 bases). Germline V CDR1 and CDR2: SEHNR, FQNEAQ (reference sequence). This CDR3 spans 16 amino acids. DNA for the CDR3: TGTGCCAGCAGCTTACCCGGACTAGTTGGGGGCAATGGGCAGTTCTTC. Translating it yields CASSLPGLVGGNGQFF.

There are a few counts of this clone. This sequence joins TRBV5-4 and TRBJ2-1; D unresolved. V lost 4 bases and J lost 7, with 12 bases in between. The CDR3 has 13 residues. Germline loops: CDR1 SGHNT, CDR2 YYREEE (reference sequence). The CDR3 reads CASSGVAGNEQFF. The CDR3 coding sequence is TGTGCCAGCAGCGGCGTTGCAGGTAATGAGCAGTTCTTC. The whole variable domain, remainder taken from reference TRBV5-4 and TRBJ2-1, is ETGVTQSPTHLIKTRGQQVTLRCSSQSGHNTVSWYQQALGQGPQFIFQYYREEENGRGNFPPRFSGLQFPNYSSELNVNALELDDSALYLCASSGVAGNEQFFGPGTRLTVL.

V and J are TRBV14 and TRBJ1-6; TRBD1 agrees at 7 bases. The germline gives CDR1 SGHDN, CDR2 FVKESK. The ends lost 1 base at V and 4 bases at J; junction bases unmatched: 10. The CDR3 is made up of 18 amino acids. The CDR3 protein is CASSQAMGGTAYNSPLHF. CDR3 sequence (DNA): TGTGCCAGCAGCCAAGCTATGGGAGGGACAGCTTATAATTCACCCCTCCACTTT.

The rearrangement joins TRBV5-5 to TRBJ2-2; TRBD1 matches 8 bases. Losses at the gene ends were 4 bases for V and 7 bases for J; bases not matched to a gene: 6. The CDR3 sequence is 14 residues long. From germline, CDR1 is SGHKS and CDR2 YYEKEE (reference sequence). DNA of the CDR3: TGTGCCAGCAGCCGACAGGGGTTGGGCGGGGAGCTGTTTTTT. Its protein is CASSRQGLGGELFF.

The chain carries TRBV19 and TRBJ2-2; D unresolved. The CDR3 is 16 residues long. V gave up 4 bases and J gave up 4 bases, with 16 bases separating them. Germline V CDR1 and CDR2: LNHDA, SQIVND (reference sequence). Here the CDR3 reads CASSTATGRVTGELFF. The CDR3 DNA reads as TGTGCCAGTAGTACAGCCACCGGAAGGGTCACCGGGGAGCTGTTTTTT.

DNA for the CDR3: TGCGCCAGCAGACAAACTAGCGGGGGGGGCACCGGGGAGCTGTTTTTT. It yields the protein CASRQTSGGGTGELFF. The chain couples TRBV5-1 to TRBJ2-2, with 13 bases matching TRBD2. Germline loops: CDR1 SGHRS, CDR2 YFSETQ. This CDR3 region has 16 residues. Trimming at V came to 5 bases and at J to 4 bases, leaving 5 bases not matched to a gene.

This clone was picked up one time. The chain links TRBV30 to TRBJ1-1; 7 bases agree with TRBD1. The CDR3 is 14 residues long. The trim removed 1 base at V and 11 bases at J, leaving 13 bases unmatched. The germline gives CDR1 GTSNPN, CDR2 SVGIG (reference sequence). The CDR3 DNA reads TGTGCCTGGAGTGCTGGGGACAGTCAGGGTGGGGCTTTCTTT. Amino acid sequence: CAWSAGDSQGGAFF. Full variable domain (missing parts from reference TRBV30 and TRBJ1-1): SQTIHQWPATLVQPVGSPLSLECTVEGTSNPNLYWYRQAAGRGLQLLFYSVGIGQISSEVPQNLSASRPQDRQFILSSKKLLLSDSGFYLCAWSAGDSQGGAFFGQGTRLTVV.

CDR3 bases: TGTGCCAGTAGTATGAGGATGGGCAGCGTAGGGGATACTGAAGCTTTCTTT. This gives the protein CASSMRMGSVGDTEAFF. The gene calls are TRBV19 and TRBJ1-1; D might be TRBD1 (5 bases). The V gene's germline CDR1 is LNHDA and CDR2 SQIVND (reference sequence). There are 17 residues in the CDR3. The germline V and J ends were trimmed by 3 bases and 5 bases, with 22 bases remaining between them.

The chain carries TRBV10-1 and TRBJ2-3; D unresolved. CDR3 length: 17 amino acids. The V gene lost 1 base and the J gene lost 1 base, with 15 bases spanning the gap. Germline V gene data show CDR1 as WNHNN and CDR2 as SYGVQD (reference sequence). CDR3 DNA sequence: TGCGCCAGCAGTGAGTTTAAGCGCGGCCTGGGCACAGATACGCAGTATTTT. This gives the protein CASSEFKRGLGTDTQYF.

The V call is TRBV4-2, the J call TRBJ1-1, with 8 bases identical to TRBD1. V lost 5 bases, J lost 1 base, and 3 bases stayed unmatched. This CDR3 region has 14 residues. Per the germline V gene, CDR1 is LGHNA and CDR2 is YNFKEQ. CDR3 nucleotide sequence: TGTGCCAGCAGCTCACAGGGGGGGAACACTGAAGCTTTCTTT. Amino acid sequence: CASSSQGGNTEAFF.

The chain links TRBV5-1 to TRBJ2-3; D is uncertain. The germline V gene encodes CDR1 SGHRS and CDR2 YFSETQ. The CDR3 has 12 residues. V was cut by 2 bases and J by 3 bases, with 4 bases left in between. The CDR3 is CASSFSTDTQYF. CDR3 in DNA: TGCGCCAGCAGCTTCTCAACAGATACGCAGTATTTT.

This clone was counted a few times. The junction shows a germline mismatch at one end, possibly a read error. The V and J genes are TRBV11-2 and TRBJ2-3, with D tentatively TRBD2 (6 bases). In germline, CDR1 is SGHAT, CDR2 FQNNGV. The CDR3 totals 12 residues. The CDR3 nucleotides are TGTGCCAGCAGCTTAGTATCGGGAGAAGGACATTTT. This gives the protein CASSLVSGEGHF. Drawing the rest from reference TRBV11-2 and TRBJ2-3, the complete variable domain is EAGVAQSPRYKIIEKRQSVAFWCNPISGHATLYWYQQILGQGPKLLIQFQNNGVVDDSQLPKDRFSAERLKGVDSTLKIQPAKLEDSAVYLCASSLVSGEGHFGPGTRLTVL.

A single count supports this clone. This sequence joins TRBV6-5 and TRBJ2-3; 12 positions agree with TRBD2. This CDR3 is 15 amino acids long. Looked up from germline, CDR1 is MNHEY and CDR2 is SVGAGI. The junction had 7 bases not matched to a gene; V was cut back by 6 bases and J by 6 bases. The CDR3 bases are TGTGCCAGCAGATCACCCCTAGCGGGAGGGGATACGCAGTATTTT. Residues: CASRSPLAGGDTQYF.

The genes are TRBV6-1 and TRBJ1-2; D is possibly TRBD1 (6 bases). The CDR3 sequence is 15 residues long. Germline values: CDR1 MNHNS, CDR2 SASEGT. V shed 1 base and J shed 4 bases, with 13 bases lying between them. The chain's CDR3 is CASSEVEGEGYGYTF. The CDR3 nucleotides read TGTGCCAGCAGTGAAGTGGAGGGGGAGGGCTATGGCTACACCTTC.

The rearrangement links TRBV18 to TRBJ2-1; D is perhaps TRBD1 (6 bases). The V end was cut by 0 bases, the J end by 8 bases, with 11 bases between. This CDR3 spans 14 amino acids. The germline V gene has CDR1 KGHSH and CDR2 LQKENI. CDR3 in DNA: TGTGCCAGCTCACCACCCTACTCAGGGGATGAGCAGTTCTTC. Its protein is CASSPPYSGDEQFF.

J is TRBJ1-5 and V is TRBV10-3; weak D call: TRBD1 (5 bases). Deletions cut 2 bases from V and 7 bases from J, with 9 bases between. The V gene's germline CDR1 is ENHRY and CDR2 SYGVKD. This CDR3 is 13 amino acids long. CDR3 protein: CAISEGDSQPQHF. CDR3 DNA sequence: TGTGCCATCAGTGAGGGGGACTCCCAGCCCCAGCATTTT.

The chain employs TRBV29-1 and TRBJ1-4; TRBD1 agrees at 7 bases. The CDR3 has 13 residues. CDR1 is SQVTM, CDR2 ANQGSEA, per germline. Trimming took 4 bases from V and 8 from J; bases not matched to a gene: 7. CDR3 residues: CSVGQGAGEKLFF. Here the CDR3 DNA reads TGCAGCGTTGGACAGGGCGCCGGCGAAAAACTGTTTTTT.

The chain has TRBV19 and TRBJ2-2; the D is unclear. This CDR3 comprises 13 residues. V lost 7 bases to trimming and J lost 5 bases, with 11 bases between them. Looked up from germline, CDR1 is LNHDA and CDR2 is SQIVND (reference sequence). This CDR3 is CASNLLGTGELFF. CDR3 coding DNA: TGTGCCAGTAACCTGTTGGGGACCGGGGAGCTGTTTTTT.